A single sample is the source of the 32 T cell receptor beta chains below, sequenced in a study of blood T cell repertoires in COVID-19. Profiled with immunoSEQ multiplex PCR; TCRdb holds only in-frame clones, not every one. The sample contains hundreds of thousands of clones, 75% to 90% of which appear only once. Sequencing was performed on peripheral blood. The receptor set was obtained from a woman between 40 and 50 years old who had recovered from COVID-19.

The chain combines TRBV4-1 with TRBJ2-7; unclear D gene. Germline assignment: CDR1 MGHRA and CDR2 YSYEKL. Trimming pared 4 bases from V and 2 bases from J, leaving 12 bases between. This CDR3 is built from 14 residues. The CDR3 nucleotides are TGCGCCAGCAGCCTCCTCCCCGAGGCCTACGAGCAGTACTTC. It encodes CASSLLPEAYEQYF.

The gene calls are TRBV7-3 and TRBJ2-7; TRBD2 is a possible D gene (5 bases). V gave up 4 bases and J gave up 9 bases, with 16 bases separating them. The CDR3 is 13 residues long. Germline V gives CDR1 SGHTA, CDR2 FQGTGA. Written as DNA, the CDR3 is TGTGCCAGCAGCTCCCGGTCGGGGTCTGGGCAGTACTTC. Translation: CASSSRSGSGQYF.

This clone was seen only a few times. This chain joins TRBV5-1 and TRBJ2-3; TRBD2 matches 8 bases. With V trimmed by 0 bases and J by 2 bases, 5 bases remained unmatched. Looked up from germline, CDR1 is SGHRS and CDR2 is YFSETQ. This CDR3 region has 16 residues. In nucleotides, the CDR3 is TGCGCCAGCAGCTTGGCCGGGGGGGGCCCCACAGATACGCAGTATTTT. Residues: CASSLAGGGPTDTQYF.

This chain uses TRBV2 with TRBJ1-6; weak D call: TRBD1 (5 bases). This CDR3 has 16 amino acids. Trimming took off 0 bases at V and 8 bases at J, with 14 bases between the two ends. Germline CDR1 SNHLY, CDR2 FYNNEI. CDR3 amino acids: CASSEAKPFRDSPLHF. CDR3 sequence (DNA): TGTGCCAGCAGTGAAGCTAAGCCTTTCAGGGATTCACCCCTCCACTTT.

CDR3 bases: TGTGCCAGCAGCACCGGGTCTGGGGGGACCGACATTCAGTACTTC. Amino acids: CASSTGSGGTDIQYF. The chain has TRBV7-2 and TRBJ2-4, with TRBD2 as a possible D gene (6 bases). Trimming cost V 5 bases and J 8 bases, with 19 bases left between them. This CDR3 has 15 residues. Germline values: CDR1 SGHTA, CDR2 FQGNSA.

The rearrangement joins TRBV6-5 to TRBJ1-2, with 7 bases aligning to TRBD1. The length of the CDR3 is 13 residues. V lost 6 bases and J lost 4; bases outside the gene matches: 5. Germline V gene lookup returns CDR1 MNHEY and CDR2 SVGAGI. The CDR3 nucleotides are TGTGCCAGCAGACAAACAGGGGTCTATGGCTACACCTTC. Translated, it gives CASRQTGVYGYTF.

For the CDR3, the DNA is TGTGCCATTCGCCAGGGGTCCAACGGGAATTCACCCCTCCACTTT. Translated, it gives CAIRQGSNGNSPLHF. The rearrangement uses TRBV10-3 and TRBJ1-6, with a weak D call TRBD1 (6 bases). CDR1 and CDR2 (germline): ENHRY, SYGVKD. The ends were cut back, 9 bases at V and 7 bases at J, with 19 bases in the middle. The CDR3 runs to 15 residues.

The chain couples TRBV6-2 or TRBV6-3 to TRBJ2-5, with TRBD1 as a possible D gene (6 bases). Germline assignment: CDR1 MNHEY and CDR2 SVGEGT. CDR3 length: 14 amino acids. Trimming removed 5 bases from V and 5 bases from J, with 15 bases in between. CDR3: CASSTNWQGETQYF. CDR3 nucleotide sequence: TGTGCCAGCAGTACCAACTGGCAGGGGGAGACCCAGTACTTC.

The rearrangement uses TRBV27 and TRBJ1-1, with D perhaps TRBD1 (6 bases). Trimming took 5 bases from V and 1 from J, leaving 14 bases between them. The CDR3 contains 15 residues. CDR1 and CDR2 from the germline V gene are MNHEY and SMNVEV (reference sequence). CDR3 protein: CASSRKQGSNTEAFF. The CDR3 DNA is TGTGCCAGCAGTAGAAAACAGGGCTCGAACACTGAAGCTTTCTTT.

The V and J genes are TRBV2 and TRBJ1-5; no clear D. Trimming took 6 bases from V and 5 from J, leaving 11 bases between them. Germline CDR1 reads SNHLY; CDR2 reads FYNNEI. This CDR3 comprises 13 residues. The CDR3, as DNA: TGTGCCAGCAGGAACAGTTTCGATCAGCCCCAGCATTTT. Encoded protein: CASRNSFDQPQHF. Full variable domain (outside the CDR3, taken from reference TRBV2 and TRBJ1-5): EPEVTQTPSHQVTQMGQEVILRCVPISNHLYFYWYRQILGQKVEFLVSFYNNEISEKSEIFDDQFSVERPDGSNFTLKIRSTKLEDSAMYFCASRNSFDQPQHFGDGTRLSIL.

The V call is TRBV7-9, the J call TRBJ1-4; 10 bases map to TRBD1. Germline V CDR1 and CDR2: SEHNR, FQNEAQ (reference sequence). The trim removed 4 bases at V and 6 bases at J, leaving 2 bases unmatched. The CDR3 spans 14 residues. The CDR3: CASSSGTGDEKLFF. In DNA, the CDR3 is TGTGCCAGCAGCTCGGGGACAGGGGATGAAAAACTGTTTTTT.

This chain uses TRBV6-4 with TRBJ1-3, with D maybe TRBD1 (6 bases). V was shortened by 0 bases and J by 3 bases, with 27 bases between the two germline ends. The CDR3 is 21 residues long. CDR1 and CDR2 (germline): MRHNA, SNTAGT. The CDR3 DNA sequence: TGTGCCAGCAGTGACTCAGGGGGAGGGGGGCTGACGCCGGGTGGTGGAAACACCATATATTTT. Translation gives CASSDSGGGGLTPGGGNTIYF.

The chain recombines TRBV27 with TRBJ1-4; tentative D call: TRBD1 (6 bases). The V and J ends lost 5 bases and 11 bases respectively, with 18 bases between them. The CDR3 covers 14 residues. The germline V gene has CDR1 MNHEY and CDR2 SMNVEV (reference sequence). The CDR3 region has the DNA TGTGCCAGCAGTACACCGGGGGGGCTAGGGAAACTGTTTTTT. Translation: CASSTPGGLGKLFF.

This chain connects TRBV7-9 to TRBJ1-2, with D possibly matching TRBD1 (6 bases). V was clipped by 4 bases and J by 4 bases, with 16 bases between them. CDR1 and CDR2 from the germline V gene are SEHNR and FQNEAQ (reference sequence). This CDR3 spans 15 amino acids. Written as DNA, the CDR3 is TGTGCCAGCAGCTGGAGGAGAGGGGGAGCCTATGGCTACACCTTC. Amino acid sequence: CASSWRRGGAYGYTF.

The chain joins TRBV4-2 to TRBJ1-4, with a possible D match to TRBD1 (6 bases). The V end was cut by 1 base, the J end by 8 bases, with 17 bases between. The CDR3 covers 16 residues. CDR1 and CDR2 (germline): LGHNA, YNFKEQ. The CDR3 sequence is CASSQVGGTGGEKLFF. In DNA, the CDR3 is TGTGCCAGCAGCCAAGTAGGAGGTACGGGGGGCGAAAAACTGTTTTTT.

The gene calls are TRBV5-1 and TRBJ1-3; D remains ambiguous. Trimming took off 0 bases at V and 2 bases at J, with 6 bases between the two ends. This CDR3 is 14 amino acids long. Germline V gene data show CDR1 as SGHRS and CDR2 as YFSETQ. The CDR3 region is CASSLDPTGNTIYF. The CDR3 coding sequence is TGCGCCAGCAGCTTGGACCCTACTGGAAACACCATATATTTT.

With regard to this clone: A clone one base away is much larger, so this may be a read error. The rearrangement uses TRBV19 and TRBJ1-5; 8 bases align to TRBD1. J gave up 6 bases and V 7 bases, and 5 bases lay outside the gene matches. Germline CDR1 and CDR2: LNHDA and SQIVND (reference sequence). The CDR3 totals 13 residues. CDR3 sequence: CASTQGGGQPQHF. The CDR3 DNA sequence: TGTGCCAGTACACAGGGGGGAGGTCAGCCCCAGCATTTT.

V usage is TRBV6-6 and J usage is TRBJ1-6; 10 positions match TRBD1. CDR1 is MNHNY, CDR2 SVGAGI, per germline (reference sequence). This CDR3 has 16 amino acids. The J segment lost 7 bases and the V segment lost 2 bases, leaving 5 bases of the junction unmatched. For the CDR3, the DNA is TGTGCCAGCAGTTACGTTAAGGACAGGGGGAATTCACCCCTCCACTTT. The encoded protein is CASSYVKDRGNSPLHF.

The CDR3 is CASSTPTGGANYGYTF. CDR3 DNA sequence: TGTGCCAGCAGCACACCGACAGGGGGAGCTAACTATGGCTACACCTTC. The chain recombines TRBV5-4 with TRBJ1-2; TRBD1 matches 9 bases. The CDR3 sequence is 16 residues long. Germline V gene sequence: CDR1 SGHNT, CDR2 YYREEE (reference sequence). The J segment lost 0 bases and the V segment lost 4 bases, leaving 7 bases of the junction unmatched.

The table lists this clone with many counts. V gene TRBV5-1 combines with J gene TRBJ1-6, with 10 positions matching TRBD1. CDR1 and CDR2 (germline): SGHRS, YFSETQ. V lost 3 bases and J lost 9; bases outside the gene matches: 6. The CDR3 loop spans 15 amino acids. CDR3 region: CASSSGQGGGSPLHF. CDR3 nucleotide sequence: TGCGCCAGCAGCTCAGGACAGGGGGGAGGTTCACCCCTCCACTTT.

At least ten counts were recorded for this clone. In DNA, the CDR3 is TGTGCCAGCAGCAAGGGACAGCTATGGGGCTACACCTTC. This gives the protein CASSKGQLWGYTF. This rearrangement joins TRBV7-8 to TRBJ1-2; the match to TRBD1 covers 7 bases. The CDR3 extends over 13 amino acids. V gave up 5 bases and J gave up 8 bases; unmatched junction bases: 8. Germline V gene sequence: CDR1 SGHVS, CDR2 FQNEAQ.

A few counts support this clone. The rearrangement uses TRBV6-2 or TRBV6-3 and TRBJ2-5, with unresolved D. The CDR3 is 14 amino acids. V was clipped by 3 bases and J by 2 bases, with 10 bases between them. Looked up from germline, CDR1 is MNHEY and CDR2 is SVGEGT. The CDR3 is CASSYSGRQETQYF. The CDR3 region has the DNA TGTGCCAGCAGTTATTCAGGCAGACAAGAGACCCAGTACTTC.

The CDR3 spells CASSAAGTGGNEQYF. CDR3 DNA: TGTGCCAGCAGCGCAGCCGGGACAGGGGGCAACGAGCAGTACTTC. J is TRBJ2-7 and V is TRBV5-4, with 12 bases lining up with TRBD1. CDR1 and CDR2 from the germline V gene are SGHNT and YYREEE (reference sequence). The J segment lost 5 bases and the V segment lost 4 bases, leaving 7 bases of the junction unmatched. CDR3 length equals 15 residues.

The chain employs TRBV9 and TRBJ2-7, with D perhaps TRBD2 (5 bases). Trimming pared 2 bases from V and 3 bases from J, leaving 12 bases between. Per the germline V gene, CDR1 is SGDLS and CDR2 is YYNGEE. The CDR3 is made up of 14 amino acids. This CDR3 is CASSVGSDYYEQYF. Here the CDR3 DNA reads TGTGCCAGCAGCGTCGGAAGCGACTACTACGAGCAGTACTTC.

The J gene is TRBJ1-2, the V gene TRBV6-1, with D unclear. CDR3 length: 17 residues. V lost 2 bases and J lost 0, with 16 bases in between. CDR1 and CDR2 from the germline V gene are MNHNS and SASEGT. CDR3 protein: CASSEWSGRTSNYGYTF. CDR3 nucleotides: TGTGCCAGCAGTGAATGGTCGGGGAGGACTTCTAACTATGGCTACACCTTC.

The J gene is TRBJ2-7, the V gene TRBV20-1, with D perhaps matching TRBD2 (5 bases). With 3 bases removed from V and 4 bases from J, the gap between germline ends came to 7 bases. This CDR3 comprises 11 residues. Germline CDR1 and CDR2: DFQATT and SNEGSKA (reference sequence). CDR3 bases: TGCAGTGCTAGGGACTTTTACGAGCAGTACTTC. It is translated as CSARDFYEQYF.

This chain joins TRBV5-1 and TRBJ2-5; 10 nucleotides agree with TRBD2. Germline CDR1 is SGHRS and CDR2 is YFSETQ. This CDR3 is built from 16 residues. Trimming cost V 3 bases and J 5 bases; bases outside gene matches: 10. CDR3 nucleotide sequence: TGCGCCAGCAGCTCCTGGACTAGCGGCTGGAGGGAGACCCAGTACTTC. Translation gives CASSSWTSGWRETQYF.

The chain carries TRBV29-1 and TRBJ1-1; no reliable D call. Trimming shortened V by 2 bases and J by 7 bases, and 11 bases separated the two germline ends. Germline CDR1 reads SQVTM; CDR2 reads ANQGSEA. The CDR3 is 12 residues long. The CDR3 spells CSVETRRVEAFF. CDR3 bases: TGCAGCGTTGAAACCCGGCGGGTTGAAGCTTTCTTT.

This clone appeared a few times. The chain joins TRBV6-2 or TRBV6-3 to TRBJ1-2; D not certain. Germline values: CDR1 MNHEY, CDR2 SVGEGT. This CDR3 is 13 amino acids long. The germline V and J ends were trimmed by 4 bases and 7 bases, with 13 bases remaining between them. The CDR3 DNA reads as TGTGCCAGCAGTTTGGGAGTATCTTTTGGCTACACCTTC. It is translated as CASSLGVSFGYTF.

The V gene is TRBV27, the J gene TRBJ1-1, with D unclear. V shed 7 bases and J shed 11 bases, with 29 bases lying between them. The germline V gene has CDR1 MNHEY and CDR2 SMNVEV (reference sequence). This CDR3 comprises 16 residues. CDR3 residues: CASIPTFQRRWSMAFF. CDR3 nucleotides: TGTGCCAGCATACCCACGTTCCAGCGGCGGTGGTCTATGGCTTTCTTT.

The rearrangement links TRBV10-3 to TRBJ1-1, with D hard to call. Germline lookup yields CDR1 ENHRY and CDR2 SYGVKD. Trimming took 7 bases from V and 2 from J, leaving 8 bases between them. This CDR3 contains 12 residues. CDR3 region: CAITPGNTEAFF. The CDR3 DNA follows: TGTGCCATCACGCCGGGAAACACTGAAGCTTTCTTT.

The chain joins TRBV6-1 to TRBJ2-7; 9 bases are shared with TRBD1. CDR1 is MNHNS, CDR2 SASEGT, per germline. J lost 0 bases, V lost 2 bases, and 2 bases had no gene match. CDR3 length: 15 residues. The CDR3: CASSEPGQGSYEQYF. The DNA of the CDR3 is TGTGCCAGCAGTGAACCGGGACAGGGCTCCTACGAGCAGTACTTC.